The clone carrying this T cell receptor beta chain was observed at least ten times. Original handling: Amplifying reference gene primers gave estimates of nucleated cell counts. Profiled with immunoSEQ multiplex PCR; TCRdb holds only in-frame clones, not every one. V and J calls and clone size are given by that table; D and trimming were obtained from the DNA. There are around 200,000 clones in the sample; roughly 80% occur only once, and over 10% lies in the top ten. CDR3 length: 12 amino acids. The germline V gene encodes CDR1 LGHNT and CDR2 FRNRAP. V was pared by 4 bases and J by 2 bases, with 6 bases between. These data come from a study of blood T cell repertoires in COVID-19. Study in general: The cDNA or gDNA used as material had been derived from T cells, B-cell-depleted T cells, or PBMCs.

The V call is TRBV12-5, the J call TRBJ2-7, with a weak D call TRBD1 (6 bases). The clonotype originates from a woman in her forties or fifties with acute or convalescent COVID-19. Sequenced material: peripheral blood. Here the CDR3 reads CASGWTAYEQYF. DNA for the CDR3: TGTGCTAGTGGTTGGACAGCCTACGAGCAGTACTTC.